The present T cell receptor (beta chain) was sequenced within a study of T cell changes during pregnancy in multiple sclerosis. Libraries were prepared by immunoSEQ multiplex PCR; TCRdb keeps only in-frame clonotypes and omits some of them. The table includes 45,000 to 65,000 clones, nearly 95% detected once. The sample in question was CD4+ T cells from peripheral blood mononuclear cells, obtained in the third trimester of pregnancy. This receptor was obtained from a female donor with multiple sclerosis, enrolled in a pregnancy study.

The CDR3 reads CASIVGLTLAKNIQYF. CDR3 sequence (DNA): TGTGCCAGCATAGTCGGACTAACACTAGCCAAAAACATTCAGTACTTC. This sequence joins TRBV2 and TRBJ2-4; TRBD2 might be the D (6 bases). The CDR3 consists of 16 residues. Per the germline V gene, CDR1 is SNHLY and CDR2 is FYNNEI. Trimming left V 7 bases short and J 0 bases short, with 16 bases between.